This is a list of T cell receptor beta chains from one sample in a study of blood T cell repertoires in COVID-19. The data were produced by immunoSEQ multiplex PCR, yet TCRdb's version contains in-frame clones alone and is incomplete. The sample records some 130,000 clones, 87% being singletons. Sequencing input: peripheral blood. Receptor source: a woman aged 55-69 years with acute or convalescent COVID-19. Both conserved end residues are part of each CDR3. Fields, in order: clone size, D gene, V gene, J gene, CDR3 protein, CDR3 DNA. The D gene is left open where the match is weak. Only part of the rows carry a size: once, few, many, or a class if the clone is expanded.

NA,NA,TRBV6-2/TRBV6-3,TRBJ1-1,CASSYSTPRGTEAFF,TGTGCCAGCAGTTACTCGACACCTCGGGGCACTGAAGCTTTCTTT
few,TRBD1,TRBV9,TRBJ1-1,CASSRQGSVTEAFF,TGTGCCAGCAGCCGACAGGGGTCCGTAACTGAAGCTTTCTTT
NA,NA,TRBV10-1,TRBJ1-6,CASAQTDNSPLHF,TGCGCCAGCGCCCAGACAGATAATTCACCCCTCCACTTT
NA,NA,TRBV20-1,TRBJ2-1,CSASAPGRLNEQFF,TGCAGTGCTAGTGCCCCCGGGAGATTAAATGAGCAGTTCTTC
NA,NA,TRBV6-5,TRBJ2-1,CASSYTRLGPGNEQFF,TGTGCCAGCAGTTACACCCGACTAGGCCCGGGTAATGAGCAGTTCTTC
NA,NA,TRBV19,TRBJ2-5,CASTGGRLETQYF,TGTGCCAGTACGGGCGGGCGTTTGGAGACCCAGTACTTC
NA,NA,TRBV3-1/TRBV3-2,TRBJ1-4,CASGPGIATNEKLFF,TGTGCCAGTGGCCCAGGAATTGCAACTAATGAAAAACTGTTTTTT
NA,TRBD2,TRBV5-6,TRBJ2-2,CASSLSGADTGELFF,TGTGCCAGCAGCTTGAGCGGGGCCGACACCGGGGAGCTGTTTTTT
once,NA,TRBV19,TRBJ1-3,CASSIGSGGGAGNTIYF,TGTGCCAGTAGTATCGGTAGCGGCGGGGGAGCTGGAAACACCATATATTTT
NA,TRBD2,TRBV6-5,TRBJ2-1,CASSSGTSGKNEQFF,TGTGCCAGCAGTTCCGGGACTAGCGGGAAAAATGAGCAGTTCTTC
NA,NA,TRBV19,TRBJ1-2,CASSIDQGSEGYTF,TGTGCCAGTAGTATAGATCAGGGCAGTGAGGGCTACACCTTC
NA,TRBD1,TRBV5-1,TRBJ1-2,CASSLEGGGRIGGYTF,TGCGCCAGCAGCTTGGAAGGGGGCGGACGTATAGGTGGCTACACCTTC
few,NA,TRBV27,TRBJ1-2,CASSLSKQSNGYTF,TGTGCCAGCAGTTTATCGAAACAGAGTAATGGCTACACCTTC
NA,NA,TRBV7-9,TRBJ1-6,CASRGTFYNSPLHF,TGTGCCAGCAGGGGGACTTTCTATAATTCACCCCTCCACTTT
NA,NA,TRBV24-1,TRBJ1-1,CATSGPGTLNTEAFF,TGTGCCACCAGTGGACCCGGGACACTGAACACTGAAGCTTTCTTT
NA,TRBD1,TRBV6-5,TRBJ1-1,CASRGQGGGEAFF,TGTGCCAGCAGAGGACAGGGGGGGGGTGAAGCTTTCTTT
NA,TRBD2,TRBV12-3/TRBV12-4,TRBJ2-7,CASSGASGYEQYF,TGTGCCAGCAGTGGGGCTAGCGGCTACGAGCAGTACTTC
NA,NA,TRBV5-1,TRBJ1-2,CASSLGVGVYGYTF,TGCGCCAGCAGCTTGGGGGTAGGGGTCTATGGCTACACCTTC
NA,NA,TRBV5-1,TRBJ2-3,CASSLEVSGSTDTQYF,TGCGCCAGCAGCTTGGAAGTTAGCGGTAGCACAGATACGCAGTATTTT
NA,TRBD1,TRBV5-8,TRBJ1-5,CASSLGQGARQPQHF,TGTGCCAGCAGCTTGGGACAGGGGGCGAGACAGCCCCAGCATTTT
NA,TRBD1,TRBV6-5,TRBJ2-1,CASSPGGEGNEQFF,TGTGCCAGCAGTCCAGGGGGCGAGGGCAATGAGCAGTTCTTC
NA,NA,TRBV5-1,TRBJ2-1,CASSADSTYNEQFF,TGCGCCAGCAGCGCGGACAGCACCTACAATGAGCAGTTCTTC
once,TRBD2,TRBV5-5,TRBJ2-2,CASSPRTSSSGELFF,TGTGCCAGCAGCCCTCGGACTAGCTCAAGCGGGGAGCTGTTTTTT